The 23 T cell receptor beta chains below were found in one sample sequenced in a study of cytomegalovirus exposure and HLA in healthy donors. 13 Jbeta primers and 60 Vbeta primers were used for the PCR. Produced via immunoSEQ multiplex PCR; TCRdb's table is partial and in-frame only. Of approximately 240,000 clones in the sample, more than 85% were seen once. Sequenced material: PBMCs. The receptors here all came from a woman younger than 30 in good health and CMV-seronegative.

The chain links TRBV19 to TRBJ1-1; TRBD1 is a possible D gene (6 bases). The V gene's germline CDR1 is LNHDA and CDR2 SQIVND (reference sequence). Trimming stripped 7 bases from V and 4 bases from J, with 16 bases between. This CDR3 is 14 amino acids long. CDR3 amino acids: CASMFLGAFTEAFF. The CDR3 nucleotides are TGTGCCAGTATGTTTCTGGGGGCTTTCACTGAAGCTTTCTTT.

V and J are TRBV9 and TRBJ2-3; 9 bases are a match to TRBD1. The V and J ends lost 4 bases and 4 bases, in that order; junction bases with no gene match: 4. This CDR3 contains 14 residues. Germline V CDR1 and CDR2: SGDLS, YYNGEE. This CDR3 reads CASSPDRGADTQYF. The CDR3 nucleotides are TGTGCCAGCAGCCCAGACAGGGGGGCAGATACGCAGTATTTT.

Concerning this clone itself: A read error is the likely source, as a far larger clone sits one nucleotide away. This sample also contains other DNA sequences that code for the same CDR3. The chain employs TRBV5-1 and TRBJ2-7; D is unclear. This CDR3 spans 14 amino acids. The germline gives CDR1 SGHRS, CDR2 YFSETQ. V was shortened by 1 base and J by 2 bases, with 10 bases between the two germline ends. The CDR3 here is CASSLPPRTYEQYF. The CDR3 coding sequence is TGCGCCAGCAGCTTGCCCCCGAGGACCTACGAGCAGTACTTC. The whole variable domain, filled in from reference TRBV5-1 and TRBJ2-7, reads KAGVTQTPRYLIKTRGQQVTLSCSPISGHRSVSWYQQTPGQGLQFLFEYFSETQRNKGNFPGRFSGRQFSNSRSEMNVSTLELGDSALYLCASSLPPRTYEQYFGPGTRLTVT.

The CDR3 reads CASSPWTGGPYEQYF. The CDR3 DNA reads as TGTGCCAGCAGCCCTTGGACAGGGGGTCCCTACGAGCAGTACTTC. This sequence joins TRBV7-2 and TRBJ2-7; 10 positions match TRBD1. Germline trimming cut 5 bases from V and 2 bases from J; bases unmatched to any gene: 6. Per germline, CDR1 SGHTA and CDR2 FQGNSA. This CDR3 contains 15 residues. The full variable domain, in which reference TRBV7-2 and TRBJ2-7 provide the parts outside the CDR3, is GAGVSQSPSNKVTEKGKDVELRCDPISGHTALYWYRQSLGQGLEFLIYFQGNSAPDKSGLPSDRFSAERTGGSVSTLTIQRTQQEDSAVYLCASSPWTGGPYEQYFGPGTRLTVT.

The chain has TRBV2 and TRBJ1-5; D call uncertain. Trimming took off 1 base at V and 4 bases at J, with 11 bases between the two ends. The germline CDR1 and CDR2 sequences are SNHLY and FYNNEI. The CDR3 is 15 amino acids. The CDR3 DNA follows: TGTGCCAGCAGTGAAGGGTCCTTCAGAAATCAGCCCCAGCATTTT. The encoded protein is CASSEGSFRNQPQHF.

The V call is TRBV27, the J call TRBJ1-6; a weak D match, TRBD1 (6 bases). CDR3 length equals 15 residues. CDR1 and CDR2 (germline): MNHEY, SMNVEV (reference sequence). The V end was cut by 9 bases, the J end by 0 bases, with 12 bases between. This CDR3 reads CASKGGSSYNSPLHF. The CDR3 DNA is TGTGCCAGTAAGGGGGGGAGCTCCTATAATTCACCCCTCCACTTT.

The rearrangement links TRBV11-2 to TRBJ2-7; 10 bases are shared with TRBD2. Germline V gene lookup returns CDR1 SGHAT and CDR2 FQNNGV. This CDR3 comprises 15 residues. V shed 5 bases and J 4 bases; nucleotides not matched to a gene: 8. CDR3 in amino acids: CASSTTSGNVYEQYF. The CDR3 DNA reads as TGTGCCAGCAGCACCACTAGCGGGAACGTATACGAGCAGTACTTC.

The rearrangement uses TRBV9 and TRBJ2-7; 11 nucleotides line up with TRBD2. V shed 4 bases and J 6 bases; nucleotides not matched to a gene: 9. Germline V CDR1 and CDR2: SGDLS, YYNGEE. CDR3 length: 15 residues. CDR3 region: CASSSEGLAGGEQYF. As DNA, the CDR3 is TGTGCCAGCAGCTCAGAAGGGCTAGCGGGGGGCGAGCAGTACTTC.

The chain carries TRBV7-2 and TRBJ2-3; 9 nucleotides match TRBD2. Germline V gene lookup returns CDR1 SGHTA and CDR2 FQGNSA. The CDR3 runs to 16 residues. With 5 bases clipped from V and 4 bases from J, the junction kept 10 bases outside the gene matches. CDR3 in amino acids: CASSLLAGGPPDTQYF. CDR3 coding DNA: TGTGCCAGCAGCCTTCTTGCGGGGGGGCCCCCAGATACGCAGTATTTT.

This chain uses TRBV7-2 with TRBJ2-1, with TRBD2 as a possible D gene (6 bases). V was pared by 2 bases and J by 9 bases, with 8 bases between. The CDR3 is 12 residues long. Looked up from germline, CDR1 is SGHTA and CDR2 is FQGNSA. The DNA of the CDR3 is TGTGCCAGCAGCTTACCCGGGGGTGAGCAGTTCTTC. As protein: CASSLPGGEQFF.

The chain couples TRBV4-3 to TRBJ2-1; D perhaps matches TRBD1 (5 bases). Trimming shortened V by 3 bases and J by 5 bases, and 8 bases separated the two germline ends. The germline V gene has CDR1 LGHNA and CDR2 YSLEER. This CDR3 region has 13 residues. The CDR3 loop reads CASSQSGHNEQFF. Here the CDR3 DNA reads TGCGCCAGCAGCCAGTCAGGGCACAATGAGCAGTTCTTC.

This chain uses TRBV5-1 with TRBJ2-3; D remains ambiguous. Germline assignment: CDR1 SGHRS and CDR2 YFSETQ. V was cut by 2 bases and J by 5 bases, with 12 bases left in between. The CDR3 contains 14 residues. The CDR3 here is CASSLELPRDTQYF. The CDR3 DNA is TGCGCCAGCAGCTTAGAATTACCGAGAGATACGCAGTATTTT.

V is TRBV18 and J is TRBJ2-7; 10 positions match TRBD2. The V and J ends lost 3 bases and 4 bases, in that order; junction bases with no gene match: 3. CDR3 length equals 14 residues. Germline loops: CDR1 KGHSH, CDR2 LQKENI. CDR3 DNA sequence: TGTGCCAGCTCACCTAGCGGGAGGAGATACGAGCAGTACTTC. Its protein is CASSPSGRRYEQYF.

V gene TRBV2 combines with J gene TRBJ1-5; D not certain. The CDR3 sequence is 17 residues long. Germline-derived CDR1 and CDR2 are SNHLY and FYNNEI. V lost 2 bases and J 4 bases, leaving 18 bases between the germline ends. CDR3 bases: TGTGCCAGCAGTGAAACAATAAGGAACAGTGCTAATCAGCCCCAGCATTTT. Translation: CASSETIRNSANQPQHF. Supplemented by reference TRBV2 and TRBJ1-5, the full variable domain reads EPEVTQTPSHQVTQMGQEVILRCVPISNHLYFYWYRQILGQKVEFLVSFYNNEISEKSEIFDDQFSVERPDGSNFTLKIRSTKLEDSAMYFCASSETIRNSANQPQHFGDGTRLSIL.

In its sample, this clone was seen once. The chain carries TRBV7-9 and TRBJ2-3, with TRBD2 matching over 11 bases. The CDR3 runs 14 residues. J was trimmed by 11 bases and V by 1 base; bases with no gene match: 5. CDR1 is SEHNR, CDR2 FQNEAQ, per germline (reference sequence). CDR3 amino acids: CASSLELAGVVQYF. DNA of the CDR3: TGTGCCAGCAGCTTAGAACTAGCGGGAGTGGTGCAGTATTTT.

CDR3 DNA: TGTGCCAGCAGTCCCGGGACAGGCAATCAGCCCCAGCATTTT. Its translation is CASSPGTGNQPQHF. V gene TRBV27 combines with J gene TRBJ1-5, with TRBD1 identical over 7 bases. Trimming removed 5 bases from V and 2 bases from J; junction bases left unmatched: 3. The CDR3 runs to 14 residues. Germline V lookup: CDR1 MNHEY, CDR2 SMNVEV (reference sequence).

With respect to this clone: Germline is not matched at one junction end, which may reflect a read error. The gene calls are TRBV7-8 and TRBJ1-4, with 7 bases identical to TRBD1. This CDR3 has 13 amino acids. Looked up from germline, CDR1 is SGHVS and CDR2 is FQNEAQ. Here the CDR3 DNA reads TGTGTCAGCAGCCGTCGGACAGGTGAAAAACTGTTTTTT. Translated, it gives CVSSRRTGEKLFF.

This rearrangement joins TRBV11-3 to TRBJ2-7; tentatively, D is TRBD1 (6 bases). The CDR3 contains 15 residues. The V and J ends lost 0 bases and 2 bases respectively, with 11 bases between them. Germline V gene sequence: CDR1 SGHNT, CDR2 YENEEA. CDR3 nucleotides: TGTGCCAGCAGCTTAGAGAGCAGGGGTACCTACGAGCAGTACTTC. This translates into CASSLESRGTYEQYF.

The chain couples TRBV5-4 to TRBJ2-5, with D tentatively TRBD2 (6 bases). CDR3 size: 14 residues. V gave up 9 bases and J gave up 5 bases, with 20 bases separating them. Germline CDR1 and CDR2: SGHNT and YYREEE (reference sequence). CDR3 loop: CATNFGGNGETQYF. The DNA for the CDR3 is TGTGCCACCAATTTTGGAGGGAACGGGGAGACCCAGTACTTC. The whole variable domain, remainder taken from reference TRBV5-4 and TRBJ2-5, is ETGVTQSPTHLIKTRGQQVTLRCSSQSGHNTVSWYQQALGQGPQFIFQYYREEENGRGNFPPRFSGLQFPNYSSELNVNALELDDSALYLCATNFGGNGETQYFGPGTRLLVL.

This clone has only a few counts. The genes are TRBV4-3 and TRBJ1-1; D gene ambiguous. Germline-derived CDR1 and CDR2 are LGHNA and YSLEER. Trimming cost V 1 base and J 3 bases, with 9 bases left between them. The CDR3 has 14 residues. The DNA for the CDR3 is TGCGCCAGCAGCCAAGGTTTCGGTTACACTGAAGCTTTCTTT. It translates to CASSQGFGYTEAFF.

This clone was counted a few times. CDR3 in amino acids: CASSELGQTYEQYF. CDR3 bases: TGCGCCAGCAGCGAACTGGGACAGACCTACGAGCAGTACTTC. The genes are TRBV5-1 and TRBJ2-7; 7 positions agree with TRBD1. Germline trimming cut 4 bases from V and 2 bases from J; bases unmatched to any gene: 6. The CDR3 extends over 14 amino acids. The germline CDR1 and CDR2 sequences are SGHRS and YFSETQ.

This rearrangement joins TRBV6-5 to TRBJ1-4; D gene uncertain. Germline assignment: CDR1 MNHEY and CDR2 SVGAGI. The CDR3 totals 14 residues. The V end was cut by 5 bases, the J end by 0 bases, with 7 bases between. The CDR3 protein is CASSRGPTNEKLFF. For the CDR3, the DNA is TGTGCCAGCAGTAGAGGGCCAACTAATGAAAAACTGTTTTTT.

V is TRBV29-1 and J is TRBJ1-3; tentatively, D is TRBD1 (6 bases). Trimming left V 4 bases short and J 4 bases short, with 14 bases between. Germline CDR1 reads SQVTM; CDR2 reads ANQGSEA. This CDR3 spans 14 amino acids. The CDR3 loop reads CSVGDNSQGNTIYF. CDR3 sequence (DNA): TGCAGCGTTGGGGACAACTCTCAAGGAAACACCATATATTTT.